The 32 T cell receptor beta chains in this list originate from one sample, sequenced in a study of T cell responses to AZD1222 COVID-19 vaccine (dated by TCRdb to 2020 to 2023). Taken with the paper, the label for time point translates to: baseline before first vaccination. The library relied on the immunoSEQ multiplex PCR assay. TCRdb holds this immuneACCESS table with in-frame rearrangements only. Some clones are missing; in checked studies, unresolved V genes explain under half, and the rest has no known cause. This sample comprises roughly 140,000 clones, around nine tenths of them detected only once. The leading ten clones occupy roughly 5% of the sample. The specimen was peripheral blood, collected on day 0 of AZD1222 vaccination. These receptor sequences come from an adult in good health.

The gene calls are TRBV7-8 and TRBJ2-7; possibly TRBD2 for D (6 bases). CDR1 is SGHVS and CDR2 is FQNEAQ in the germline V gene. The CDR3 consists of 14 residues. The V and J ends lost 1 base and 5 bases respectively, with 12 bases between them. Here the CDR3 reads CASSLDGGLDEQYF. The DNA for the CDR3 is TGTGCCAGCAGCTTAGATGGGGGGTTGGACGAGCAGTACTTC.

The chain combines TRBV6-2 or TRBV6-3 with TRBJ1-1, with D perhaps matching TRBD1 (5 bases). The CDR3 covers 12 residues. V was shortened by 2 bases and J by 7 bases, with 8 bases between the two germline ends. The germline CDR1 and CDR2 sequences are MNHEY and SVGEGT. The CDR3 coding sequence is TGTGCCAGCAGTTACCCGGGGCATGAAGCTTTCTTT. The encoded protein is CASSYPGHEAFF.

This chain connects TRBV19 to TRBJ2-1; D might be TRBD2 (6 bases). CDR1 LNHDA and CDR2 SQIVND come from the germline V gene (reference sequence). V gave up 3 bases and J gave up 4 bases, with 13 bases separating them. The CDR3 is made up of 15 amino acids. CDR3 nucleotides: TGTGCCAGTAGTATCCAACTAGCTGGGTACAATGAGCAGTTCTTC. It codes for CASSIQLAGYNEQFF. The full variable domain, completed using reference TRBV19 and TRBJ2-1, is DGGITQSPKYLFRKEGQNVTLSCEQNLNHDAMYWYRQDPGQGLRLIYYSQIVNDFQKGDIAEGYSVSREKKESFPLTVTSAQKNPTAFYLCASSIQLAGYNEQFFGPGTRLTVL.

V and J are TRBV28 and TRBJ2-3, with D uncertain. CDR3 length equals 13 residues. Trimming cost V 2 bases and J 2 bases, with 5 bases left between them. The germline V gene encodes CDR1 MDHEN and CDR2 SYDVKM. The CDR3 spells CASSLKHTDTQYF. CDR3 coding DNA: TGTGCCAGCAGTTTAAAACACACAGATACGCAGTATTTT.

The V call is TRBV7-9, the J call TRBJ1-6; D perhaps matches TRBD1 (5 bases). Deletions cut 5 bases from V and 0 bases from J, with 20 bases between. Germline values: CDR1 SEHNR, CDR2 FQNEAQ (reference sequence). The CDR3 contains 19 residues. The CDR3 region is CASSRGSGGENSYNSPLHF. CDR3 nucleotides: TGTGCCAGCAGCCGAGGATCCGGGGGAGAAAACTCCTATAATTCACCCCTCCACTTT.

The rearrangement links TRBV7-2 to TRBJ2-7; D could derive from TRBD1 or TRBD2 (5 bases each). The V and J ends lost 4 bases and 2 bases respectively, with 12 bases between them. This CDR3 spans 14 amino acids. Germline V CDR1 and CDR2: SGHTA, FQGNSA. CDR3 nucleotide sequence: TGTGCCAGCAGCTCACTCGGGGCACCCTACGAGCAGTACTTC. The encoded protein is CASSSLGAPYEQYF.

As to this clone: The same CDR3 is also encoded by other DNA sequences in this sample. This rearrangement joins TRBV4-1 to TRBJ2-1, with 14 bases identical to TRBD2. The CDR3 spans 17 residues. Trimming cost V 2 bases and J 6 bases; bases outside gene matches: 6. Germline values: CDR1 MGHRA, CDR2 YSYEKL. The chain's CDR3 is CASSQRGLAGVGNEQFF. The DNA of the CDR3 is TGCGCCAGCAGCCAACGGGGACTAGCGGGAGTTGGCAATGAGCAGTTCTTC.

The rearrangement uses TRBV12-3 or TRBV12-4 and TRBJ1-6; unclear D gene. This CDR3 spans 12 amino acids. V was trimmed by 1 base and J by 10 bases, leaving 5 bases between them. This CDR3 reads CASSLVESPLHF. The CDR3 DNA sequence: TGTGCCAGCAGTTTAGTGGAGTCACCCCTCCACTTT.

The DNA for the CDR3 is TGTGCCAGCAGCGTAGCGGTCAGGGTGAACACTGAAGCTTTCTTT. Protein product: CASSVAVRVNTEAFF. This chain joins TRBV9 and TRBJ1-1, with D possibly TRBD1 on 5 matching bases. The germline V gene encodes CDR1 SGDLS and CDR2 YYNGEE. The CDR3 is 15 amino acids. Trimming cost V 0 bases and J 0 bases, with 9 bases left between them.

V usage is TRBV13 and J usage is TRBJ2-1; 7 nucleotides line up with TRBD2. V lost 3 bases, J lost 4 bases, and 3 bases stayed unmatched. CDR3 length: 14 residues. Germline loops: CDR1 PRHDT, CDR2 FYEKMQ (reference sequence). CDR3 coding DNA: TGTGCCAGCAGCTTCGGACTAGTTTACAATGAGCAGTTCTTC. It yields the protein CASSFGLVYNEQFF.

J is TRBJ1-2 and V is TRBV19; 7 bases are shared with TRBD1. The germline CDR1 and CDR2 sequences are LNHDA and SQIVND (reference sequence). Losses at the gene ends were 10 bases for V and 4 bases for J; bases not matched to a gene: 12. This CDR3 is 14 amino acids long. This chain's CDR3 is CATKTGRYGYGYTF. CDR3 bases: TGTGCCACTAAGACAGGGAGGTATGGCTATGGCTACACCTTC. The variable domain in full, with the rest retrieved from reference TRBV19 and TRBJ1-2, is DGGITQSPKYLFRKEGQNVTLSCEQNLNHDAMYWYRQDPGQGLRLIYYSQIVNDFQKGDIAEGYSVSREKKESFPLTVTSAQKNPTAFYLCATKTGRYGYGYTFGSGTRLTVV.

The CDR3 region has the DNA TGTGCCAGCAGCCGTTCTAACGGGGATACGCAGTATTTT. Protein: CASSRSNGDTQYF. The gene calls are TRBV5-4 and TRBJ2-3; no definite D call. This CDR3 spans 13 amino acids. Germline CDR1 is SGHNT and CDR2 is YYREEE (reference sequence). V was clipped by 4 bases and J by 6 bases, with 12 bases between them.

This chain links TRBV19 with TRBJ1-1; 7 bases align to TRBD1. CDR1 and CDR2 (germline): LNHDA, SQIVND (reference sequence). The CDR3 is 14 residues long. Trimming took 3 bases from V and 4 from J; bases not matched to a gene: 5. CDR3 sequence reads: CASSMTGSLTEAFF. The CDR3 DNA reads as TGTGCCAGTAGTATGACAGGGTCTCTCACTGAAGCTTTCTTT.

Turning to this clone: The sample has other DNA sequences that encode this CDR3 too. The rearrangement uses TRBV18 and TRBJ1-1; unclear D gene. CDR1 is KGHSH and CDR2 is LQKENI in the germline V gene. The CDR3 runs to 13 residues. V was cut by 6 bases and J by 0 bases, with 8 bases left in between. CDR3 residues: CASSGGMNTEAFF. Written as DNA, the CDR3 is TGTGCCAGCTCGGGCGGGATGAACACTGAAGCTTTCTTT.

The V call is TRBV6-6, the J call TRBJ1-1, with D possibly matching TRBD1 (6 bases). CDR3 size: 15 residues. The V gene lost 0 bases and the J gene lost 0 bases, with 8 bases spanning the gap. CDR1 is MNHNY, CDR2 SVGAGI, per germline (reference sequence). In nucleotides, the CDR3 is TGTGCCAGCAGTTACTCCCGGGGGCTGAACACTGAAGCTTTCTTT. Its translation: CASSYSRGLNTEAFF.

This chain uses TRBV15 with TRBJ2-5; tentatively, D is TRBD1 or TRBD2 (6 bases each). The CDR3 runs 16 residues. CDR1 LNHNV and CDR2 YYDKDF come from the germline V gene (reference sequence). Trimming stripped 1 base from V and 1 base from J, with 13 bases between. In DNA, the CDR3 is TGTGCCACCAGCAGAGGTCCGTGGGGGGCCCAAGAGACCCAGTACTTC. Translated, it gives CATSRGPWGAQETQYF.

The gene calls are TRBV27 and TRBJ2-2; 8 bases map to TRBD1. The CDR3 consists of 15 residues. Germline values: CDR1 MNHEY, CDR2 SMNVEV (reference sequence). The J segment lost 1 base and the V segment lost 5 bases, leaving 3 bases of the junction unmatched. This CDR3 reads CASSVQGGNTGELFF. The CDR3 bases are TGTGCCAGCAGTGTACAGGGGGGGAACACCGGGGAGCTGTTTTTT.

This CDR3 reads CASSGLGTGNTEAFF. Here the CDR3 DNA reads TGTGCCAGCAGTGGCCTCGGGACAGGGAACACTGAAGCTTTCTTT. V and J are TRBV6-2 or TRBV6-3 and TRBJ1-1; 8 nucleotides align to TRBD1. Germline lookup yields CDR1 MNHEY and CDR2 SVGEGT. This CDR3 comprises 15 residues. The J segment lost 1 base and the V segment lost 5 bases, leaving 6 bases of the junction unmatched.

In this sample, this clone turned up once. The J gene is TRBJ1-2, the V gene TRBV11-2, with D possibly being TRBD1 (6 bases). This CDR3 comprises 17 residues. The V end lost 5 bases, the J end lost 2 bases, and 21 bases lay between the germline ends. Germline V gene data show CDR1 as SGHAT and CDR2 as FQNNGV. The CDR3 DNA sequence: TGTGCCAGCAGCCCCGCAGGGGCACGTACGGTAAACTATGGCTACACCTTC. Translation gives CASSPAGARTVNYGYTF.

V usage is TRBV5-1 and J usage is TRBJ2-3; D is ambiguous. CDR1 is SGHRS, CDR2 YFSETQ, per germline. This CDR3 is 12 amino acids long. Trimming left V 7 bases short and J 4 bases short, with 10 bases between. DNA for the CDR3: TGCGCCAGCGGATTTAGTCCAGATACGCAGTATTTT. Translated, it gives CASGFSPDTQYF.

This chain connects TRBV5-6 to TRBJ2-5; either TRBD1 or TRBD2 may fit D (5 bases each). The CDR3 spans 12 residues. V was clipped by 6 bases and J by 5 bases, with 11 bases between them. The V gene's germline CDR1 is SGHDT and CDR2 YYEEEE. The CDR3 sequence: CASTGDLETQYF. CDR3 bases: TGTGCCAGCACCGGGGACCTGGAGACCCAGTACTTC.

The rearrangement joins TRBV5-4 to TRBJ2-2; TRBD1 matches 7 bases. J was trimmed by 6 bases and V by 2 bases; bases with no gene match: 4. The CDR3 extends over 14 amino acids. Germline CDR1 reads SGHNT; CDR2 reads YYREEE (reference sequence). As DNA, the CDR3 is TGTGCCAGCAGCTTTCAGGGGGTGCCCGGGGAGCTGTTTTTT. Translating gives CASSFQGVPGELFF.

The chain combines TRBV6-2 or TRBV6-3 with TRBJ1-1; D is unresolved. Looked up from germline, CDR1 is MNHEY and CDR2 is SVGEGT. The CDR3 is 14 amino acids. Trimming left V 1 base short and J 2 bases short, with 8 bases between. The CDR3 region has the DNA TGTGCCAGCAGTTACTATGGGGTTAACACTGAAGCTTTCTTT. It specifies CASSYYGVNTEAFF.

This chain connects TRBV28 to TRBJ1-1; D remains ambiguous. V was trimmed by 5 bases and J by 10 bases, leaving 17 bases between them. In germline, CDR1 is MDHEN, CDR2 SYDVKM. The CDR3 consists of 13 residues. For the CDR3, the DNA is TGTGCCAGCAGTCCCGATTTGACGAGGGCAGCTTTCTTT. It encodes CASSPDLTRAAFF.

The chain is built from TRBV9 and TRBJ1-6; no clear D gene. The length of the CDR3 is 15 residues. Germline-derived CDR1 and CDR2 are SGDLS and YYNGEE. The V gene lost 0 bases and the J gene lost 7 bases, with 11 bases spanning the gap. This CDR3 reads CASSVGAPGNSPLHF. The CDR3 nucleotides read TGTGCCAGCAGCGTAGGAGCCCCGGGAAATTCACCCCTCCACTTT. Complete variable domain (other parts from reference TRBV9 and TRBJ1-6): DSGVTQTPKHLITATGQRVTLRCSPRSGDLSVYWYQQSLDQGLQFLIQYYNGEERAKGNILERFSAQQFPDLHSELNLSSLELGDSALYFCASSVGAPGNSPLHFGNGTRLTVT.

This chain uses TRBV19 with TRBJ1-2; TRBD1 aligns across 8 bases. CDR3 length: 15 residues. Germline V CDR1 and CDR2: LNHDA, SQIVND (reference sequence). V dropped 5 bases and J dropped 0; count of bases not matched to a gene: 5. CDR3 in amino acids: CASSPTGGANYGYTF. The CDR3 DNA is TGTGCCAGTAGTCCAACAGGGGGTGCTAACTATGGCTACACCTTC.

The rearrangement joins TRBV5-6 to TRBJ2-3, with TRBD2 as a possible D gene (6 bases). The germline V gene encodes CDR1 SGHDT and CDR2 YYEEEE. CDR3 length: 14 residues. Trimming shortened V by 4 bases and J by 5 bases, and 14 bases separated the two germline ends. CDR3 nucleotides: TGTGCCAGCAGCGGAGGGACGGTACAAGATACGCAGTATTTT. It translates to CASSGGTVQDTQYF.

The rearrangement uses TRBV7-3 and TRBJ2-3; D is tentatively TRBD1 or TRBD2 (5 bases each). V lost 1 base to trimming and J lost 5 bases, with 13 bases between them. Germline CDR1 and CDR2: SGHTA and FQGTGA. The CDR3 has 15 amino acids. CDR3 protein: CASSLRVRGRDTQYF. CDR3 DNA sequence: TGTGCCAGCAGCTTAAGGGTGAGGGGCCGAGATACGCAGTATTTT.

The CDR3 protein is CASSFAGASAYEQYF. In DNA form, the CDR3 reads TGTGCCAGCAGTTTCGCTGGGGCCAGCGCCTACGAGCAGTACTTC. The rearrangement links TRBV28 to TRBJ2-7, with D possibly TRBD1 on 5 matching bases. The CDR3 contains 15 residues. V gave up 3 bases and J gave up 2 bases, with 14 bases separating them. CDR1 is MDHEN, CDR2 SYDVKM, per germline.

CDR3 region: CSASLGSAHEQYF. The CDR3 coding sequence is TGCAGTGCTAGTTTAGGGTCGGCCCACGAGCAGTACTTC. The J gene is TRBJ2-7, the V gene TRBV20-1; D gene ambiguous. Trimming took 3 bases from V and 5 from J, leaving 14 bases between them. Germline lookup yields CDR1 DFQATT and CDR2 SNEGSKA (reference sequence). The CDR3 runs 13 residues.

This clone has only one observation. The same CDR3 is also encoded by other DNA sequences in this sample. This chain joins TRBV29-1 and TRBJ2-5; possible D gene TRBD2, 6 bases. The V gene's germline CDR1 is SQVTM and CDR2 ANQGSEA. V was shortened by 2 bases and J by 5 bases, with 6 bases between the two germline ends. The CDR3 is made up of 11 amino acids. The CDR3 nucleotides are TGCAGCGTTGAACGGGGGGAGACCCAGTACTTC. This sequence encodes CSVERGETQYF.

This chain uses TRBV7-2 with TRBJ2-7; no firm D call. The germline V gene encodes CDR1 SGHTA and CDR2 FQGNSA. The CDR3 is 15 amino acids. Deletions cut 5 bases from V and 2 bases from J, with 16 bases between. Here the CDR3 DNA reads TGTGCCAGCAGCCCTTCCCGAGTGGAACCCTACGAGCAGTACTTC. It is translated as CASSPSRVEPYEQYF.